This T cell receptor (beta chain) is drawn from a study of patients and donors after allogeneic stem cell transplantation. V gave up 4 bases and J gave up 8 bases; unmatched junction bases: 8. The CDR3 is 16 amino acids. Germline CDR1 reads SGHAT; CDR2 reads FQNNGV. Via MiXCR, TCRdb re-called the RT-PCR reads, giving one row per CDR3 protein. The top ten clones hold more than 25% of a sample with more than 150,000 distinct CDR3 sequences, roughly 24% of them seen once. The receptor's source is a human donor who was either an allogeneic HSCT recipient or a stem cell or donor lymphocyte infusion donor (not recorded which). It is not recorded whose cells these are; they may come from a transplant donor. The source material was blood, either unsorted or a sorted T cell fraction (not recorded which). The gene calls are TRBV11-2 and TRBJ2-1; TRBD2 agrees at 13 bases. CDR3 DNA sequence: TGTGCCAGCAGCTCGCGGACTAGCGGGGGAGCCCATGAGCAGTTCTTC. Translation: CASSSRTSGGAHEQFF.